This is a list of T cell receptor beta chains from one sample in a study of T cell responses to AZD1222 COVID-19 vaccine. Assay: immunoSEQ multiplex PCR; the TCRdb copy retains only in-frame clones and omits some. The sample lists roughly 120,000 clones, more than 70% occurring once. Specimen: peripheral blood, collected 28 days after the second AZD1222 dose. These receptor sequences come from an adult who received the AZD1222 COVID-19 vaccine. CDR3s include the opening cysteine and the closing phenylalanine or tryptophan. Each record gives: clone size, V gene, J gene, D gene, CDR3 protein, CDR3 DNA. The D gene is left open where the match is weak. Clone size is not always given. Where it is, it says once, few, many or a class for expanded clones.

clone_size: .; v_call: TRBV28; j_call: TRBJ2-7; d_call: TRBD1; cdr3_aa: CASSVPGQGDYEQYF; cdr3_nt: TGTGCCAGCAGTGTCCCGGGACAGGGGGACTACGAGCAGTACTTC
clone_size: .; v_call: TRBV11-2; j_call: TRBJ2-3; d_call: .; cdr3_aa: CASSLDRGFLDTQYF; cdr3_nt: TGTGCCAGCAGCTTAGATAGGGGGTTCCTAGATACGCAGTATTTT
clone_size: few; v_call: TRBV5-4; j_call: TRBJ1-2; d_call: .; cdr3_aa: CASSGDSQRGYTF; cdr3_nt: TGTGCCAGCAGCGGGGACTCCCAGCGAGGCTACACCTTC
clone_size: .; v_call: TRBV2; j_call: TRBJ2-3; d_call: TRBD2; cdr3_aa: CASNFGLAMTDTQYF; cdr3_nt: TGTGCCAGCAACTTCGGACTAGCCATGACAGATACGCAGTATTTT
clone_size: .; v_call: TRBV19; j_call: TRBJ1-2; d_call: .; cdr3_aa: CASSPLGSGLGYTF; cdr3_nt: TGTGCCAGTAGTCCGTTGGGCAGCGGTCTTGGCTACACCTTC
clone_size: .; v_call: TRBV7-9; j_call: TRBJ1-4; d_call: .; cdr3_aa: CASSLGGQGTEKLFF; cdr3_nt: TGTGCCAGCAGCTTAGGGGGGCAGGGAACTGAAAAACTGTTTTTT
clone_size: .; v_call: TRBV5-6; j_call: TRBJ2-7; d_call: .; cdr3_aa: CADRGVCEQYF; cdr3_nt: TGTGCCGATAGGGGGGTCTGCGAGCAGTACTTC
clone_size: .; v_call: TRBV30; j_call: TRBJ2-5; d_call: TRBD2; cdr3_aa: CASTSGGEKTQYF; cdr3_nt: TGTGCCTCTACTAGCGGGGGGGAGAAGACCCAGTACTTC
clone_size: .; v_call: TRBV21-1; j_call: TRBJ1-1; d_call: .; cdr3_aa: CASSKARVKANTEAFF; cdr3_nt: TGTGCCAGCAGCAAAGCCCGCGTGAAAGCGAACACTGAAGCTTTCTTT
clone_size: .; v_call: TRBV6-5; j_call: TRBJ2-1; d_call: TRBD1; cdr3_aa: CASSYALRGQGFEQFF; cdr3_nt: TGTGCCAGCAGTTACGCCCTCCGCGGACAGGGGTTTGAGCAGTTCTTC
clone_size: few; v_call: TRBV5-1; j_call: TRBJ2-7; d_call: TRBD1; cdr3_aa: CASSFPGQGVPQYF; cdr3_nt: TGCGCCAGCAGCTTCCCGGGACAGGGAGTCCCGCAGTACTTC
clone_size: .; v_call: TRBV20-1; j_call: TRBJ1-6; d_call: .; cdr3_aa: CSASLGGNSPLHF; cdr3_nt: TGCAGTGCTAGTCTGGGAGGAAATTCACCCCTCCACTTT
clone_size: .; v_call: TRBV27; j_call: TRBJ1-2; d_call: .; cdr3_aa: CASSQPGEGGYGYTF; cdr3_nt: TGTGCCAGCAGCCAACCTGGGGAGGGGGGTTATGGCTACACCTTC
clone_size: .; v_call: TRBV6-6; j_call: TRBJ1-6; d_call: TRBD1; cdr3_aa: CASSYGGTDNSPLHF; cdr3_nt: TGTGCCAGCAGTTATGGGGGGACAGATAATTCACCCCTCCACTTT
clone_size: .; v_call: TRBV6-2/TRBV6-3; j_call: TRBJ1-1; d_call: .; cdr3_aa: CASSYQANTEAFF; cdr3_nt: TGTGCCAGCAGTTACCAAGCGAACACTGAAGCTTTCTTT
clone_size: .; v_call: TRBV7-6; j_call: TRBJ1-3; d_call: TRBD1; cdr3_aa: CASSSNTGEDTIYF; cdr3_nt: TGTGCCAGCAGCTCCAATACAGGGGAGGACACCATATATTTT
clone_size: medium-sized; v_call: TRBV4-3; j_call: TRBJ1-6; d_call: .; cdr3_aa: CASSQAGGRRGRSPLHF; cdr3_nt: TGCGCCAGCAGCCAAGCCGGGGGCAGGCGGGGGAGGTCACCCCTCCACTTT
clone_size: .; v_call: TRBV13; j_call: TRBJ1-1; d_call: .; cdr3_aa: CASSLGGRTEAFF; cdr3_nt: TGTGCCAGCAGCTTAGGCGGGAGGACTGAAGCTTTCTTT
clone_size: .; v_call: TRBV4-2; j_call: TRBJ2-7; d_call: .; cdr3_aa: CASSQVATESSYEQYF; cdr3_nt: TGTGCCAGCAGCCAAGTGGCGACGGAGAGCTCCTACGAGCAGTACTTC
clone_size: .; v_call: TRBV6-5; j_call: TRBJ1-4; d_call: .; cdr3_aa: CASRSGTEKLFF; cdr3_nt: TGTGCCAGCAGGTCAGGGACTGAAAAACTGTTTTTT
clone_size: many; v_call: TRBV4-1; j_call: TRBJ2-7; d_call: .; cdr3_aa: CASSQALQTYEQYF; cdr3_nt: TGCGCCAGCAGCCAAGCCCTACAAACCTACGAGCAGTACTTC
clone_size: few; v_call: TRBV7-9; j_call: TRBJ1-6; d_call: .; cdr3_aa: CASGKSGQGYNSPLHF; cdr3_nt: TGTGCCAGCGGAAAAAGCGGGCAGGGGTATAATTCACCCCTCCACTTT
clone_size: .; v_call: TRBV9; j_call: TRBJ1-4; d_call: TRBD1; cdr3_aa: CASSGGQGGTNEKLFF; cdr3_nt: TGTGCCAGCAGCGGCGGACAGGGGGGAACTAATGAAAAACTGTTTTTT
clone_size: .; v_call: TRBV3-1/TRBV3-2; j_call: TRBJ1-5; d_call: .; cdr3_aa: CASSQTTENQPQHF; cdr3_nt: TGTGCCAGCAGCCAAACAACAGAAAATCAGCCCCAGCATTTT
clone_size: .; v_call: TRBV18; j_call: TRBJ2-2; d_call: .; cdr3_aa: CASSPLAGLGRTAGELFF; cdr3_nt: TGTGCCAGCTCACCACTCGCGGGACTCGGAAGAACAGCCGGGGAGCTGTTTTTT
clone_size: .; v_call: TRBV6-5; j_call: TRBJ1-1; d_call: .; cdr3_aa: CASSNRNTEAFF; cdr3_nt: TGTGCCAGCAGCAACCGTAACACTGAAGCTTTCTTT
clone_size: few; v_call: TRBV20-1; j_call: TRBJ1-2; d_call: .; cdr3_aa: CSASRPDYGYTF; cdr3_nt: TGCAGTGCTAGTAGACCCGATTATGGCTACACCTTC
clone_size: .; v_call: TRBV9; j_call: TRBJ1-2; d_call: TRBD1; cdr3_aa: CASSPRQGNYGYTF; cdr3_nt: TGTGCCAGCAGCCCTCGACAGGGGAACTATGGCTACACCTTC
clone_size: .; v_call: TRBV2; j_call: TRBJ2-3; d_call: .; cdr3_aa: CASSGGQGTHTDTQYF; cdr3_nt: TGTGCCAGCAGTGGGGGGCAGGGGACACACACAGATACGCAGTATTTT
clone_size: once; v_call: TRBV3-1/TRBV3-2; j_call: TRBJ2-3; d_call: .; cdr3_aa: CASSQSGTEGDTQYF; cdr3_nt: TGTGCCAGCAGCCAGTCCGGGACGGAAGGAGATACGCAGTATTTT
clone_size: .; v_call: TRBV5-4; j_call: TRBJ2-2; d_call: .; cdr3_aa: CASSARGGSTGELFF; cdr3_nt: TGTGCCAGCTCCGCGAGGGGGGGAAGCACCGGGGAGCTGTTTTTT
clone_size: .; v_call: TRBV10-3; j_call: TRBJ2-5; d_call: TRBD1; cdr3_aa: CAISSSDRGGETQYF; cdr3_nt: TGTGCCATCAGTTCTTCCGACAGGGGTGGAGAGACCCAGTACTTC
clone_size: .; v_call: TRBV7-6; j_call: TRBJ2-5; d_call: .; cdr3_aa: CASSPFGQGGETQYF; cdr3_nt: TGTGCCAGCAGCCCTTTTGGGCAGGGTGGAGAGACCCAGTACTTC
clone_size: .; v_call: TRBV6-5; j_call: TRBJ1-2; d_call: .; cdr3_aa: CASSTGTTNYGYTF; cdr3_nt: TGTGCCAGCAGCACCGGGACAACCAACTATGGCTACACCTTC
clone_size: .; v_call: TRBV14; j_call: TRBJ1-1; d_call: .; cdr3_aa: CASSQGPKFGLNTEAFF; cdr3_nt: TGTGCCAGCAGCCAGGGCCCGAAATTCGGGCTGAACACTGAAGCTTTCTTT
clone_size: .; v_call: TRBV1; j_call: TRBJ1-1; d_call: .; cdr3_aa: CTSSHAGVTEAFF; cdr3_nt: TGCACCAGCAGCCATGCGGGTGTGACTGAAGCTTTCTTT
clone_size: .; v_call: TRBV28; j_call: TRBJ1-2; d_call: .; cdr3_aa: CASSSPAGASDNYGYTF; cdr3_nt: TGTGCCAGCAGTTCCCCGGCAGGGGCGTCAGATAACTATGGCTACACCTTC
clone_size: .; v_call: TRBV24-1; j_call: TRBJ2-2; d_call: .; cdr3_aa: CATSVRGVGELFF; cdr3_nt: TGTGCCACCAGTGTTCGGGGCGTTGGGGAGCTGTTTTTT
clone_size: .; v_call: TRBV7-9; j_call: TRBJ1-1; d_call: TRBD1; cdr3_aa: CASSQGQLNTEAFF; cdr3_nt: TGTGCCAGCAGCCAGGGACAGTTGAACACTGAAGCTTTCTTT